Each of the 3 T cell receptor beta chains below was sequenced from the same sample in a study of T cells in Graves' hyperthyroidism and ophthalmopathy (dated by TCRdb to 2018 to 2020). Library construction relied on multiplex PCR. The sample was run on an Illumina HiSeq 2000. The TCR beta CDR3 regions were amplified from RNA transcripts. The first round of RT-PCR for the TCR CDR3 was performed with the HTBI primer set and the Qiagen OneStep RT-PCR kit. The raw public data were reprocessed by TCRdb itself: fastp quality trimming at Q25, MiXCR clonotype calling, in-frame beta chains only. When rows share a CDR3 protein, they turn into one entry using the most common DNA and genes. Across this sample there are 450,000 to 550,000 distinct CDR3 sequences, with approximately 25% seen only once. The top ten clonotypes cover 10% to 12% of the sample. The sequenced material came from blood. These receptors were taken from a woman under 40 with Graves' ophthalmopathy.

The chain carries TRBV25-1 and TRBJ2-5; possible D gene TRBD1, 6 bases. Trimming pared 1 base from V and 13 bases from J, leaving 10 bases between. From germline, CDR1 is MGHDK and CDR2 SYGVNS. The CDR3 spans 11 residues. The DNA of the CDR3 is TGTGCCAGCAGTGAATCCGGGACACTGTACTTC. Translation: CASSESGTLYF.

This clonotype was counted between two and nine times. CDR3 amino acids: CAINDRGYTF. The CDR3 nucleotides are TGTGCCATCAATGACAGGGGCTACACCTTC. The gene calls are TRBV25-1 and TRBJ1-2; weak D call: TRBD1 (6 bases). There are 10 residues in the CDR3. Deletions cut 10 bases from V and 8 bases from J, with 11 bases between. Germline V gene sequence: CDR1 MGHDK, CDR2 SYGVNS.

The chain recombines TRBV6-2 or TRBV6-3 with TRBJ1-5; D is uncertain. The CDR3 has 15 residues. Germline CDR1 and CDR2: MNHEY and SVGEGT. Trimming pared 6 bases from V and 1 base from J, leaving 13 bases between. The CDR3 region has the DNA TGTGCCAGCAGCTCCGGGATCGGAAGCAATCAGCCCCAGCATTTT. This gives the protein CASSSGIGSNQPQHF.